These 25 T cell receptor beta chains originate from one sample sequenced in a study of T cells in women clearing cervical HPV infection. Produced via immunoSEQ multiplex PCR; TCRdb's table is partial and in-frame only. Reported are roughly 20,000 clones; the ten largest clones contain around 14%. Material: blood buffy coat. The receptors come from a woman between 18 and 70 years old with a cervical HPV16 infection that either progressed to CIN3+ or cleared (not recorded which).

This clone is classed as medium-sized by frequency. The CDR3 extends 3 residues past the end of the read, so its final part is completed from the germline J gene. This chain connects TRBV20-1 to TRBJ2-3; the match to TRBD2 covers 7 bases. The CDR3 runs 14 residues. Germline assignment: CDR1 DFQATT and CDR2 SNEGSKA (reference sequence). The J segment lost 6 bases and the V segment lost 4 bases, leaving 10 bases of the junction unmatched. Incomplete CDR3 DNA: TGCAGTGCTATCAGGACTAGGTTGGGCGATACG. Its translation: CSAIRTRLGDT. The whole CDR3 region reads CSAIRTRLGDTQYF.

On this clone itself: Read sequence stops 3 residues before the CDR3 end, and the germline J gene provides the missing end. The chain carries TRBV30 and TRBJ2-6, with D perhaps matching TRBD1 or TRBD2 (7 bases each). This CDR3 is built from 15 residues. Deletions cut 5 bases from V and 2 bases from J, with 13 bases between. Germline V lookup: CDR1 GTSNPN, CDR2 SVGIG (reference sequence). The CDR3 DNA, read in part, is TGTGCCTGGGGGGAGGGGGCGCCTGGGGCCAACGTC. It is translated as CAWGEGAPGANV. The whole CDR3 sequence is CAWGEGAPGANVLTF.

A note on this clone: The DNA ends 3 residues before the CDR3 does, and the rest of the CDR3 is filled in from the germline J gene. V usage is TRBV12-3 or TRBV12-4 and J usage is TRBJ1-1, with D unresolved. V was clipped by 5 bases and J by 4 bases, with 17 bases between them. CDR3 length equals 15 residues. The sequenced part of the CDR3 DNA is TGTGCCAGCAGTCCCGAAACATGGCCGGGCACTGAA. Its protein is CASSPETWPGTE. The CDR3 in its entirety is CASSPETWPGTEAFF.

A word on this clone: The read finishes 3 residues shy of the CDR3 end, and the germline J gene is used to complete it. The V call is TRBV19, the J call TRBJ1-5, with D perhaps TRBD1 (5 bases). The germline CDR1 and CDR2 sequences are LNHDA and SQIVND (reference sequence). The ends were cut back, 7 bases at V and 6 bases at J, with 22 bases in the middle. The CDR3 has 16 residues. CDR3 DNA, as far as it was read: TGTGCCAGTACCCCTTCGTTAGGGGCGTTTCGTCAGCCC. Its protein product is CASTPSLGAFRQP. The complete CDR3 protein is CASTPSLGAFRQPQHF. The whole variable domain, filled in from reference TRBV19 and TRBJ1-5, reads DGGITQSPKYLFRKEGQNVTLSCEQNLNHDAMYWYRQDPGQGLRLIYYSQIVNDFQKGDIAEGYSVSREKKESFPLTVTSAQKNPTAFYLCASTPSLGAFRQPQHFGDGTRLSIL.

The sequenced CDR3 bases are TGTGCCAGCAGTTATACAGATCGTTATGGC. This gives the protein CASSYTDRYG. The whole CDR3 reads CASSYTDRYGYTF. V usage is TRBV28 and J usage is TRBJ1-2; no reliable D call. Read data end 3 residues before the CDR3 end; the end is taken from the germline J gene. CDR1 MDHEN and CDR2 SYDVKM come from the germline V gene. Trimming took 4 bases from V and 5 from J, leaving 11 bases between them. The CDR3 is made up of 13 amino acids.

As regards this clone: The CDR3 end lies 3 residues beyond the end of the read and is filled in from the germline J gene. The rearrangement uses TRBV2 and TRBJ2-5; D call uncertain. CDR1 and CDR2 from the germline V gene are SNHLY and FYNNEI. The CDR3 is made up of 11 amino acids. The V end lost 2 bases, the J end lost 5 bases, and 3 bases lay between the germline ends. The CDR3 reads CASSEQETQYF. The CDR3 bases that were read are TGTGCCAGCAGTGAACAGGAGACC.

Points on this clone: The observed sequence ends 3 residues before the CDR3 terminus, with the missing tail filled in from the germline J gene. The chain combines TRBV2 with TRBJ1-6; D not certain. CDR3 length: 14 residues. The V and J ends lost 4 bases and 7 bases respectively, with 11 bases between them. Germline V gives CDR1 SNHLY, CDR2 FYNNEI. This CDR3 reads CASSVRVGNSPLHF. The CDR3 DNA, read in part, is TGTGCCAGCAGTGTGAGGGTTGGGAATTCACCC.

With regard to this clone: The CDR3 extends 3 residues past the end of the read, so its final part is completed from the germline J gene. The chain joins TRBV5-5 to TRBJ1-4; a possible D gene is TRBD1 (6 bases). This CDR3 is 15 amino acids long. Germline lookup yields CDR1 SGHKS and CDR2 YYEKEE (reference sequence). V lost 6 bases and J lost 7, with 19 bases in between. CDR3 bases read: TGTGCCAGCACACCTGGGGGACATCGGCCTGAAAAA. Its translation: CASTPGGHRPEK. The whole CDR3 region reads CASTPGGHRPEKLFF.

In regard to this clone: The read comes to an end 3 residues before the CDR3 does, leaving the germline J gene to fill in the end. V is TRBV4-2 and J is TRBJ1-5, with D perhaps TRBD1 (5 bases). V lost 0 bases and J lost 0, with 9 bases in between. The CDR3 loop spans 16 amino acids. Germline V gene data show CDR1 as LGHNA and CDR2 as YNFKEQ. The CDR3 sequence is CASSQEPGDSNQPQHF. The CDR3 bases that were read are TGTGCCAGCAGCCAAGAGCCGGGGGATAGCAATCAGCCC.

For this clone: The read gets to within 3 residues of the CDR3 end, and the germline J gene fills in the rest. The chain joins TRBV5-1 to TRBJ2-1; 9 bases match TRBD2. V dropped 0 bases and J dropped 8; count of bases not matched to a gene: 6. The CDR3 contains 15 residues. Per the germline V gene, CDR1 is SGHRS and CDR2 is YFSETQ. Incomplete CDR3 DNA: TGCGCCAGCAGCTTGGGCGGGAGGGCCGGAGATGAG. Amino acids: CASSLGGRAGDE. From start to end, the CDR3 is CASSLGGRAGDEQFF.

About this clone itself: The CDR3 end falls 3 residues outside the read, so it is completed with the germline J gene. The genes are TRBV7-6 and TRBJ2-1, with D possibly TRBD1 on 6 matching bases. The V gene's germline CDR1 is SGHVS and CDR2 FNYEAQ. The V end was cut by 4 bases, the J end by 5 bases, with 9 bases between. This CDR3 has 13 residues. Incomplete CDR3 DNA: TGTGCCAGCAGCTCCGGGACACACAATGAG. It is translated as CASSSGTHNE. The whole CDR3 protein reads CASSSGTHNEQFF.

On this clone itself: The CDR3 extends 3 residues past the end of the read, so its final part is completed from the germline J gene. This chain uses TRBV9 with TRBJ2-2, with 13 bases lining up with TRBD2. CDR3 length: 17 residues. Germline-derived CDR1 and CDR2 are SGDLS and YYNGEE. V was clipped by 5 bases and J by 3 bases; unmatched bases: 7. CDR3 in amino acids: CASSGLAGARDTGELFF. CDR3 DNA, as far as it was read: TGTGCCAGCAGTGGACTAGCGGGGGCTCGGGACACCGGGGAG.

For this clone: The read halts 3 residues ahead of the CDR3 end, with the missing end drawn from the germline J gene. The chain links TRBV5-1 to TRBJ1-2, with D perhaps matching TRBD1 (5 bases). The V and J ends lost 3 bases and 4 bases respectively, with 10 bases between them. The CDR3 has 13 residues. The V gene's germline CDR1 is SGHRS and CDR2 YFSETQ. CDR3 DNA, as far as it was read: TGCGCCAGCAGCTCGGGGACTTTCTATGGC. This translates into CASSSGTFYG. The whole CDR3 is CASSSGTFYGYTF.

Remarks on this clone: The DNA ends 3 residues before the CDR3 does, and the rest of the CDR3 is filled in from the germline J gene. J is TRBJ2-5 and V is TRBV20-1, with 9 bases aligning to TRBD2. The CDR3 runs 14 residues. With 3 bases clipped from V and 4 bases from J, the junction kept 6 bases outside the gene matches. Germline loops: CDR1 DFQATT, CDR2 SNEGSKA (reference sequence). This chain's CDR3 is CSARPGLAIETQYF. The covered CDR3 bases are TGCAGTGCTAGGCCGGGACTAGCTATAGAGACC.

On this clone itself: The read terminates 3 residues before the CDR3 end, so the remaining end is supplied by the germline J gene. The chain links TRBV7-6 to TRBJ1-1, with D unclear. The V end lost 2 bases, the J end lost 0 bases, and 10 bases lay between the germline ends. CDR3 length: 15 amino acids. Germline loops: CDR1 SGHVS, CDR2 FNYEAQ. CDR3 bases read: TGTGCCAGCAGCTTAAGAACGGGGATGAACACTGAA. Translating gives CASSLRTGMNTE. In full, the CDR3 is CASSLRTGMNTEAFF. Full variable domain (rest looked up from reference TRBV7-6 and TRBJ1-1): GAGVSQSPRYKVTKRGQDVALRCDPISGHVSLYWYRQALGQGPEFLTYFNYEAQQDKSGLPNDRFSAERPEGSISTLTIQRTEQRDSAMYRCASSLRTGMNTEAFFGQGTRLTVV.

Comment on this clone: The read is 3 residues too short to cover the CDR3 end, so that end is filled in from the germline J gene. The rearrangement uses TRBV20-1 and TRBJ1-1; 7 bases line up with TRBD1. The CDR3 consists of 13 residues. Germline CDR1 reads DFQATT; CDR2 reads SNEGSKA (reference sequence). Trimming at V came to 0 bases and at J to 4 bases, leaving 2 bases not matched to a gene. CDR3 protein: CSARDHRGTEAFF. The CDR3 bases that were read are TGCAGTGCTAGAGATCACAGGGGCACTGAA.

CDR3 sequence reads: CASSLLWSTSGYANTGELFF. The sequenced CDR3 bases are TGTGCCAGCAGCCTCCTCTGGTCGACTAGCGGATACGCGAACACCGGGGAG. The chain combines TRBV13 with TRBJ2-2; the match to TRBD2 covers 9 bases. The CDR3 end lies 3 residues beyond the end of the read and is filled in from the germline J gene. J was trimmed by 0 bases and V by 5 bases; bases with no gene match: 16. This CDR3 is 20 amino acids long. CDR1 PRHDT and CDR2 FYEKMQ come from the germline V gene (reference sequence).

On this clone itself: The read finishes 3 residues shy of the CDR3 end, and the germline J gene is used to complete it. V is TRBV20-1 and J is TRBJ2-2; 8 nucleotides match TRBD1. After removal of 0 bases from V and 4 bases from J, the junction contained 10 bases not matched to a gene. This CDR3 is built from 17 residues. Looked up from germline, CDR1 is DFQATT and CDR2 is SNEGSKA (reference sequence). This chain's CDR3 is CSARDENGQGGTGELFF. The CDR3 bases that were read are TGCAGTGCTAGAGATGAAAACGGACAGGGAGGCACCGGGGAG.

Comments on this clone: The read comes to an end 3 residues before the CDR3 does, leaving the germline J gene to fill in the end. V usage is TRBV19 and J usage is TRBJ2-7; a weak D match, TRBD1 (6 bases). V was pared by 9 bases and J by 1 base, with 16 bases between. The CDR3 extends over 14 amino acids. CDR1 is LNHDA and CDR2 is SQIVND in the germline V gene (reference sequence). The CDR3 loop reads CASRMTGTSYEQYF. The sequenced part of the CDR3 DNA is TGTGCCAGCCGAATGACAGGTACTTCCTACGAG. Looking up the rest from reference TRBV19 and TRBJ2-7 gives the full variable domain: DGGITQSPKYLFRKEGQNVTLSCEQNLNHDAMYWYRQDPGQGLRLIYYSQIVNDFQKGDIAEGYSVSREKKESFPLTVTSAQKNPTAFYLCASRMTGTSYEQYFGPGTRLTVT.

With regard to this clone: The read ends 3 residues early relative to the CDR3; the germline J gene fills the gap. The chain couples TRBV4-1 to TRBJ1-6; D unclear. Trimming took off 6 bases at V and 7 bases at J, with 7 bases between the two ends. Germline V gene lookup returns CDR1 MGHRA and CDR2 YSYEKL. The CDR3 sequence is 12 residues long. The part of the CDR3 DNA that was read is TGCGCCAGCAGACAGAACAATTCACCC. Protein product: CASRQNNSP. The complete CDR3 sequence is CASRQNNSPLHF.

As for this clone: Sequencing ends 3 residues short of the CDR3 end; the germline J gene provides the rest. The gene calls are TRBV30 and TRBJ1-6; D remains unclear. Germline CDR1 is GTSNPN and CDR2 is SVGIG (reference sequence). Trimming pared 1 base from V and 5 bases from J, leaving 3 bases between. This CDR3 is built from 12 residues. This chain's CDR3 is CAWSDNNSPLHF. Incomplete CDR3 DNA: TGTGCCTGGAGTGACAATAATTCACCC. Variable domain in full (rest from reference TRBV30 and TRBJ1-6): SQTIHQWPATLVQPVGSPLSLECTVEGTSNPNLYWYRQAAGRGLQLLFYSVGIGQISSEVPQNLSASRPQDRQFILSSKKLLLSDSGFYLCAWSDNNSPLHFGNGTRLTVT.

CDR3: CSADRDYGYTF. The DNA read from the CDR3 is TGCAGTGCTGACAGGGACTATGGC. The genes are TRBV20-1 and TRBJ1-2; TRBD1 matches at 7 bases. The read halts 3 residues ahead of the CDR3 end, with the missing end drawn from the germline J gene. Germline values: CDR1 DFQATT, CDR2 SNEGSKA (reference sequence). The CDR3 has 11 residues. The V segment lost 5 bases and the J segment 3 bases; nucleotides outside the gene matches: 0.

Concerning this clone: The missing CDR3 end, 3 residues past where the read stops, is filled in from the germline J gene. The chain has TRBV20-1 and TRBJ1-4; 9 bases agree with TRBD1. This CDR3 contains 16 residues. V gave up 0 bases and J gave up 4 bases; unmatched junction bases: 6. Germline CDR1 is DFQATT and CDR2 is SNEGSKA (reference sequence). The covered CDR3 bases are TGCAGTGCTAGAGAACCGACGGGACAGGGTAATGAAAAA. The encoded protein is CSAREPTGQGNEK. The entire CDR3 protein is CSAREPTGQGNEKLFF.

In the case of this clone: The observed sequence ends 3 residues before the CDR3 terminus, with the missing tail filled in from the germline J gene. J is TRBJ1-6 and V is TRBV6-1, with 7 positions matching TRBD1. CDR3 length equals 15 residues. From germline, CDR1 is MNHNS and CDR2 SASEGT. After removal of 4 bases from V and 4 bases from J, the junction contained 4 bases not matched to a gene. Partial CDR3 DNA: TGTGCCAGCAGTGTGGGGACAGCGTATAATTCACCC. Protein product: CASSVGTAYNSP. The whole CDR3 region reads CASSVGTAYNSPLHF.

As to this clone: The read gets to within 3 residues of the CDR3 end, and the germline J gene fills in the rest. V is TRBV29-1 and J is TRBJ2-4; 7 bases agree with TRBD1. Germline V lookup: CDR1 SQVTM, CDR2 ANQGSEA. The length of the CDR3 is 14 residues. The CDR3 here is CSAQLTGRISGQYF. CDR3 bases read: TGCAGCGCCCAATTGACAGGGCGTATTAGTGGT.